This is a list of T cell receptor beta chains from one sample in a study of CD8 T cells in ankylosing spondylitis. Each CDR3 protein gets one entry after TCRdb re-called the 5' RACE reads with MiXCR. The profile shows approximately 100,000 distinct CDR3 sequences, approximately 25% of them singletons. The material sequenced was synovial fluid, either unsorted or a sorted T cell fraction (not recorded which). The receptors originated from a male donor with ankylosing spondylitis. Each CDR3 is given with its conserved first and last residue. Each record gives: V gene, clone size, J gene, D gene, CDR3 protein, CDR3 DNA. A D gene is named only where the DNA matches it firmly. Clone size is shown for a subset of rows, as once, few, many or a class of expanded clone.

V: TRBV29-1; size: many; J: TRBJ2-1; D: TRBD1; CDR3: CSVDRDRAYNEQFF; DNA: TGCAGCGTTGATAGGGACAGGGCATACAATGAGCAGTTCTTC
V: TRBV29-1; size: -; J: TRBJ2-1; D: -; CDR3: CSVVGGGDEQFF; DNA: TGCAGCGTTGTAGGAGGTGGGGATGAGCAGTTCTTC
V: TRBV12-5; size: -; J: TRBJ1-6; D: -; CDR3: CASGLVRPGYNSPLHF; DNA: TGTGCTAGTGGTTTGGTACGGCCAGGGTATAATTCACCCCTCCACTTT
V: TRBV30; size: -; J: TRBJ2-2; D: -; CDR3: CAWSVSDRNTGELFF; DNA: TGTGCCTGGAGTGTTTCAGACAGGAACACCGGGGAGCTGTTTTTT
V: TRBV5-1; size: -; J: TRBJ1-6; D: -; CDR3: CASSPTAGSYNSPLHF; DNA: TGCGCCAGCAGCCCGACGGCAGGATCCTATAATTCACCCCTCCACTTT
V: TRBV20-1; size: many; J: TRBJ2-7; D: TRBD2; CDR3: CSASEGPSGIYEQYF; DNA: TGCAGTGCTAGTGAGGGGCCTAGCGGGATTTACGAGCAGTACTTC
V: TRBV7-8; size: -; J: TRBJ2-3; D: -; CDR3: CASSLRISTDTQYF; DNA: TGTGCCAGCAGCTTACGGATAAGCACAGATACGCAGTATTTT
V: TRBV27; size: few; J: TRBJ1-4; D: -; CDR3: CASRSSHEKLFF; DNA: TGTGCCAGCAGGTCCTCACATGAAAAACTGTTTTTT
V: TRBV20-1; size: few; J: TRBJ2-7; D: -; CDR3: CSERTALSSYEQYF; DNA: TGCAGTGAGAGGACAGCCCTAAGCTCCTACGAGCAGTACTTC
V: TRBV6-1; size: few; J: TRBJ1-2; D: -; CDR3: CASSRDALGNGYTF; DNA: TGTGCCAGCAGTCGGGACGCCCTTGGAAATGGCTACACCTTC
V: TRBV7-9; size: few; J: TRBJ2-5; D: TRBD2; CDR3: CDSSPTGLASQETQYF; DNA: TGTGACAGCAGCCCGACGGGACTAGCATCACAAGAGACCCAGTACTTC
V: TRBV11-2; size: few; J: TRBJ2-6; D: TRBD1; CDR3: CASSFLGTGFAGANVLTF; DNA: TGTGCCAGCAGCTTTTTGGGGACAGGGTTCGCTGGGGCCAACGTCCTGACTTTC
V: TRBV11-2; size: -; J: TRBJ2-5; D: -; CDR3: CASSLVGLQETQYF; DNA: TGTGCCAGCAGCTTAGTTGGATTACAAGAGACCCAGTACTTC
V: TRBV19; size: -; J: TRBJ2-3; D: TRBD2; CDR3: CASSIGPAGRTDTQYF; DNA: TGTGCCAGTAGTATAGGGCCAGCGGGACGCACAGATACGCAGTATTTT
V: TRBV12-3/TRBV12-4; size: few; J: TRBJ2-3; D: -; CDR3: CASRRKAGGTDTQYF; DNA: TGTGCCAGCAGAAGAAAGGCCGGTGGCACAGATACGCAGTATTTT
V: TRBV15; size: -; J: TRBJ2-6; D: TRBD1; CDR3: CATSRHRGLGANVLTF; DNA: TGTGCCACCAGCAGACACAGGGGGCTTGGGGCCAACGTCCTGACTTTC
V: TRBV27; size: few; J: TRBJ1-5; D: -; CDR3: CASSFAGQPQHF; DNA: TGTGCCAGCAGTTTTGCTGGTCAGCCCCAGCATTTT
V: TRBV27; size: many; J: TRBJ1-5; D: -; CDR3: CASSPATGRVNQPQHF; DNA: TGTGCCAGCAGTCCGGCGACAGGAAGGGTCAATCAGCCCCAGCATTTT
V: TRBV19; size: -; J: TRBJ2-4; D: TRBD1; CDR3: CASSVGQGQAKNIQYF; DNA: TGTGCCAGTAGTGTCGGACAGGGTCAAGCCAAAAACATTCAGTACTTC
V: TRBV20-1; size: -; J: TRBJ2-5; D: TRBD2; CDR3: CSARSSGGGGTQYF; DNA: TGCAGTGCTAGGTCCTCGGGAGGTGGCGGGACCCAGTACTTC
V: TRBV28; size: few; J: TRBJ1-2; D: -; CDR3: CASSTGGRVNYGYTF; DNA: TGTGCCAGCAGTACAGGAGGTCGAGTTAACTATGGCTACACCTTC
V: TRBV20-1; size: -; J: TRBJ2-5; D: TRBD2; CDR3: CSASPAGGTQETQYF; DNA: TGCAGTGCTTCCCCAGCGGGAGGTACGCAAGAGACCCAGTACTTC
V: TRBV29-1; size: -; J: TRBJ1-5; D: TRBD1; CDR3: CSVTSGTGDQPQHF; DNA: TGCAGCGTGACCTCCGGGACAGGGGATCAGCCCCAGCATTTT
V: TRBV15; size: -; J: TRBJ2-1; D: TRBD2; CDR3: CATSRDSLAGASYNEQFF; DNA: TGTGCCACCAGCAGAGATTCTCTAGCGGGAGCCTCCTACAATGAGCAGTTCTTC
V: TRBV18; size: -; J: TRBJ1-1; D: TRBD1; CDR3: CASSRQGADTEAFF; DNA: TGTGCCAGCTCAAGACAGGGGGCGGACACTGAAGCTTTCTTT
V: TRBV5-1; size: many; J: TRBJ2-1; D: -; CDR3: CASSLGAVQYNEQFF; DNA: TGCGCCAGCAGCTTGGGGGCAGTCCAATACAATGAGCAGTTCTTC
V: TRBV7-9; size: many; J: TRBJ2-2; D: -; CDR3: CASSQPPGELFF; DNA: TGTGCCAGCAGCCAACCCCCCGGGGAGCTGTTTTTT
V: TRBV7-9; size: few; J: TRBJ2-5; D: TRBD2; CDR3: CASSLAGVTSPEYF; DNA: TGTGCCAGCAGCTTAGCAGGGGTGACTAGCCCGGAGTACTTC
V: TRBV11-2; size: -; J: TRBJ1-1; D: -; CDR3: CASSFSNTEAFF; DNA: TGTGCCAGCAGCTTCTCGAACACTGAAGCTTTCTTT
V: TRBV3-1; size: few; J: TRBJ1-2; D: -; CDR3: CASSQRGADGYTF; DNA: TGTGCCAGCAGCCAAAGGGGGGCTGATGGCTACACCTTC
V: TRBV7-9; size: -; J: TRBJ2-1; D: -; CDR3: CASSSLVFGGSYNEQFF; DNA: TGTGCCAGCAGCTCACTAGTTTTTGGTGGCTCCTACAATGAGCAGTTCTTC
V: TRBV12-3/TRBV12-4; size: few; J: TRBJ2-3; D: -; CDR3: CASSPVVRGNTDTQYF; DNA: TGTGCCAGCAGTCCGGTGGTGCGGGGCAACACAGATACGCAGTATTTT
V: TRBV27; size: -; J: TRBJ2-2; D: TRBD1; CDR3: CASSLLGQGYTGELFF; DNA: TGTGCCAGCAGTTTATTGGGACAGGGATACACCGGGGAGCTGTTTTTT
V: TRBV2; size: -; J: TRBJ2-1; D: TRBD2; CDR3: CASRRTSGSSYNEQFF; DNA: TGTGCCAGCAGGAGGACTAGCGGGAGCTCCTACAATGAGCAGTTCTTC
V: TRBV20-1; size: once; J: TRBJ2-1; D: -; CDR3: CSADGYYNEQFF; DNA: TGCAGTGCCGACGGGTACTACAATGAGCAGTTCTTC
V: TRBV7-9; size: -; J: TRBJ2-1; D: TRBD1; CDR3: CASSRGQGSFNEQFF; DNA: TGTGCCAGCAGCCGTGGACAGGGCTCGTTCAATGAGCAGTTCTTC
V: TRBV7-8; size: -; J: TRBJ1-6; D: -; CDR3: CASSSTVGGTNSPLHF; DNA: TGTGCCAGCAGCTCGACAGTCGGGGGCACAAATTCACCCCTCCACTTT
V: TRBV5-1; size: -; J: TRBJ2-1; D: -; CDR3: CASSLGAVQSNEQFF; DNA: TGCGCCAGCAGCTTGGGGGCGGTCCAGTCGAATGAGCAGTTCTTC
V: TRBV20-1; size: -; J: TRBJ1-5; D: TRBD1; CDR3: CSARVLQGANTPNQPQHF; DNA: TGCAGTGCTAGGGTCTTACAGGGGGCAAACACCCCCAATCAGCCCCAGCATTTT
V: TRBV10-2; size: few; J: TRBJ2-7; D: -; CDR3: CASSVGREQYF; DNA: TGCGCCAGCAGTGTGGGCAGGGAGCAGTACTTC
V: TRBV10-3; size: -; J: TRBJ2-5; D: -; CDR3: CAISDDQETQYF; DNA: TGTGCCATCAGTGACGATCAAGAGACCCAGTACTTC
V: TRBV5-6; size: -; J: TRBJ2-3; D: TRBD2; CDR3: CASSFREGTDTQYF; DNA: TGTGCCAGCAGCTTCAGGGAGGGGACAGATACGCAGTATTTT
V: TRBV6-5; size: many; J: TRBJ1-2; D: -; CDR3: CASSTGGVLAGYTF; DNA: TGTGCCAGCAGTACTGGGGGCGTCCTTGCGGGCTACACCTTC
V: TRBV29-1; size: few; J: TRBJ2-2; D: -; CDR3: CSVEVPHGTGELFF; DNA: TGCAGCGTTGAAGTGCCCCACGGCACCGGGGAGCTGTTTTTT
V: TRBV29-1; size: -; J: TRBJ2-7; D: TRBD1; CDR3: CSVEAVDRASAPYEQYF; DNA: TGCAGCGTTGAAGCAGTGGACAGGGCATCTGCGCCGTACGAGCAGTACTTC
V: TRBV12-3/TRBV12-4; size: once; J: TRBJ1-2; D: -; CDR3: CASTLGARRDDGYTF; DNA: TGTGCCAGCACCCTAGGAGCTCGTCGCGACGATGGCTACACCTTC
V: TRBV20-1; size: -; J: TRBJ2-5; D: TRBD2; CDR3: CSASTPREEETQYF; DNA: TGCAGTGCGTCTACCCCGCGGGAGGAAGAGACCCAGTACTTC
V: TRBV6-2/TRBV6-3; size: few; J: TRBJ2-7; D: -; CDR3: CASSPWSGSSYEQYF; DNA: TGTGCCAGCAGCCCCTGGAGCGGCAGCTCCTACGAGCAGTACTTC
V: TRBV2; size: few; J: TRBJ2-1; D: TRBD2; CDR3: CASSEAWLAGSVEQFF; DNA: TGTGCCAGCAGTGAAGCGTGGCTAGCGGGATCTGTTGAGCAGTTCTTC
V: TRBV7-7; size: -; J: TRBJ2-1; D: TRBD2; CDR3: CASSGGTSGSNEQFF; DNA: TGTGCCAGCAGTGGGGGGACTAGCGGGAGCAATGAGCAGTTCTTC
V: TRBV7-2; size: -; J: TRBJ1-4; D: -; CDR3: CASSRDWSNEKLFF; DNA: TGTGCCAGCAGCCGGGACTGGAGTAATGAAAAACTGTTTTTT
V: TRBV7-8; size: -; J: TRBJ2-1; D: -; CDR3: CASSFPGTRSYNEQFF; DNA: TGTGCCAGCAGCTTTCCCGGGACACGGTCCTACAATGAGCAGTTCTTC
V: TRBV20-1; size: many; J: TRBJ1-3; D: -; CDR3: CSARGLQGRGNTIYF; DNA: TGCAGTGCTAGAGGTCTCCAGGGGCGGGGAAACACCATATATTTT